The 24 T cell receptor beta chains below were found in one sample sequenced in a study of shared clonotypes between healthy human individuals. Naive CD8 cells were CD45RO-negative, positively selected for CCR7, excluding terminally differentiated effector memory CD45RA+ cells. Only in-frame clones appear in the TCRdb table, and some are missing; sequencing was by immunoSEQ multiplex PCR. The data hold approximately 2,200,000 clones, with about 92% observed a single time. The sequenced sample was naive CD8+ T cells from PBMCs. The receptors originated from a man aged 18 to 29 in good health. Some clones in this sample may be carry-over from other donors' samples.

The chain combines TRBV5-6 with TRBJ2-7; tentative D call: TRBD1 (5 bases). The CDR3 is made up of 14 amino acids. Per germline, CDR1 SGHDT and CDR2 YYEEEE. Trimming shortened V by 1 base and J by 2 bases, and 10 bases separated the two germline ends. The CDR3 loop reads CASSLPGFTYEQYF. Here the CDR3 DNA reads TGTGCCAGCAGCTTGCCAGGGTTTACCTACGAGCAGTACTTC.

V gene TRBV5-4 combines with J gene TRBJ2-5; D not resolved. The CDR3 contains 16 residues. V shed 4 bases and J shed 3 bases, with 19 bases lying between them. The germline CDR1 and CDR2 sequences are SGHNT and YYREEE (reference sequence). CDR3: CASSLPGPPKEETQYF. CDR3 nucleotides: TGTGCCAGCAGCCTACCGGGCCCCCCGAAGGAAGAGACCCAGTACTTC. Looking up the rest from reference TRBV5-4 and TRBJ2-5 gives the full variable domain: ETGVTQSPTHLIKTRGQQVTLRCSSQSGHNTVSWYQQALGQGPQFIFQYYREEENGRGNFPPRFSGLQFPNYSSELNVNALELDDSALYLCASSLPGPPKEETQYFGPGTRLLVL.

The V gene is TRBV5-6, the J gene TRBJ2-5, with 7 bases lining up with TRBD1. Germline CDR1 is SGHDT and CDR2 is YYEEEE. V lost 2 bases and J lost 2; bases outside the gene matches: 3. This CDR3 is 14 amino acids long. CDR3 sequence reads: CASSLMTGQETQYF. The CDR3 region has the DNA TGTGCCAGCAGCTTAATGACAGGGCAAGAGACCCAGTACTTC.

Notes on this clone: Distinct nucleotide sequences in the sample also encode this CDR3. The chain employs TRBV28 and TRBJ2-7, with D hard to call. There are 12 residues in the CDR3. Germline lookup yields CDR1 MDHEN and CDR2 SYDVKM. Trimming pared 3 bases from V and 4 bases from J, leaving 7 bases between. The DNA for the CDR3 is TGTGCCAGCAGTTTTAACGGGTACGAGCAGTACTTC. Its protein is CASSFNGYEQYF.

V gene TRBV7-9 combines with J gene TRBJ1-2; D unresolved. This CDR3 contains 13 residues. Deletions cut 8 bases from V and 6 bases from J, with 16 bases between. Germline lookup yields CDR1 SEHNR and CDR2 FQNEAQ (reference sequence). The CDR3 reads CASELALLNGYTF. DNA for the CDR3: TGTGCCAGCGAGTTGGCCCTCCTAAATGGCTACACCTTC. The complete variable domain, with remaining parts taken from reference TRBV7-9 and TRBJ1-2, reads DTGVSQNPRHKITKRGQNVTFRCDPISEHNRLYWYRQTLGQGPEFLTYFQNEAQLEKSRLLSDRFSAERPKGSFSTLEIQRTEQGDSAMYLCASELALLNGYTFGSGTRLTVV.

Details on this clone: Other DNA sequences in the same sample also yield this CDR3. This sequence joins TRBV28 and TRBJ1-1; D unclear. Germline CDR1 and CDR2: MDHEN and SYDVKM. The CDR3 length is 12 residues. V was clipped by 2 bases and J by 4 bases, with 5 bases between them. The CDR3 sequence: CASSLVGTEAFF. CDR3 DNA: TGTGCCAGCAGTTTAGTTGGCACTGAAGCTTTCTTT.

This sequence joins TRBV19 and TRBJ2-1, with D possibly matching TRBD2 (5 bases). The CDR3 has 17 amino acids. Trimming stripped 7 bases from V and 0 bases from J, with 19 bases between. In germline, CDR1 is LNHDA, CDR2 SQIVND (reference sequence). As DNA, the CDR3 is TGTGCCAGTAATAGCCTAGGACGGGGAAGCTCCTACAATGAGCAGTTCTTC. Its protein product is CASNSLGRGSSYNEQFF. Supplemented by reference TRBV19 and TRBJ2-1, the full variable domain reads DGGITQSPKYLFRKEGQNVTLSCEQNLNHDAMYWYRQDPGQGLRLIYYSQIVNDFQKGDIAEGYSVSREKKESFPLTVTSAQKNPTAFYLCASNSLGRGSSYNEQFFGPGTRLTVL.

The chain joins TRBV19 to TRBJ1-4, with 12 positions matching TRBD1. Losses at the gene ends were 5 bases for V and 2 bases for J; bases not matched to a gene: 12. CDR1 and CDR2 (germline): LNHDA, SQIVND (reference sequence). CDR3 length: 19 residues. CDR3 amino acids: CASSVPRDRGRWTNEKLFF. The CDR3 DNA is TGTGCCAGTAGTGTTCCCCGGGACAGGGGGCGTTGGACTAATGAAAAACTGTTTTTT.

The J gene is TRBJ2-7, the V gene TRBV28, with D possibly matching TRBD1 (6 bases). V was clipped by 4 bases and J by 2 bases, with 18 bases between them. The CDR3 totals 16 residues. CDR1 MDHEN and CDR2 SYDVKM come from the germline V gene. This CDR3 reads CASSCETGLPTYEQYF. The CDR3 DNA is TGTGCCAGCAGTTGTGAAACAGGGCTGCCTACCTACGAGCAGTACTTC.

This chain joins TRBV7-9 and TRBJ1-4; D possibly corresponds to TRBD1 (5 bases). The V and J ends lost 5 bases and 3 bases respectively, with 13 bases between them. Germline lookup yields CDR1 SEHNR and CDR2 FQNEAQ (reference sequence). The CDR3 is 15 residues long. The CDR3: CASSVPGRANEKLFF. The CDR3 DNA reads TGTGCCAGCAGCGTACCAGGGAGGGCTAATGAAAAACTGTTTTTT.

The chain has TRBV27 and TRBJ1-5; D unresolved. Germline CDR1 MNHEY, CDR2 SMNVEV (reference sequence). V was cut by 6 bases and J by 9 bases, with 15 bases left in between. The CDR3 loop spans 13 amino acids. The CDR3 DNA is TGTGCCAGCAGAGACGGGAAGGTAGCGCCCCAGCATTTT. This sequence encodes CASRDGKVAPQHF.

This clone was picked up one time. The chain links TRBV28 to TRBJ2-5; TRBD2 is a possible D gene (5 bases). CDR1 is MDHEN, CDR2 SYDVKM, per germline. Between the trimmed V and J ends, which lost 3 bases and 2 bases, there was a span of 16 bases. The CDR3 is made up of 16 amino acids. The DNA of the CDR3 is TGTGCCAGCAGTTTTCCCACTAGGCCCTTTCAAGAGACCCAGTACTTC. It specifies CASSFPTRPFQETQYF.

The gene calls are TRBV27 and TRBJ1-2; TRBD1 aligns across 8 bases. Germline values: CDR1 MNHEY, CDR2 SMNVEV (reference sequence). J gave up 2 bases and V 4 bases, and 6 bases lay outside the gene matches. The CDR3 is made up of 15 amino acids. DNA of the CDR3: TGTGCCAGCAGTTCCAGACAGGGGATAAACTATGGCTACACCTTC. Its protein product is CASSSRQGINYGYTF.

This sequence joins TRBV25-1 and TRBJ1-5; D is uncertain. This CDR3 contains 15 residues. Germline CDR1 and CDR2: MGHDK and SYGVNS. The germline V and J ends were trimmed by 1 base and 4 bases, with 11 bases remaining between them. The CDR3: CASSESALFNQPQHF. In nucleotides, the CDR3 is TGTGCCAGCAGTGAATCGGCTTTGTTTAATCAGCCCCAGCATTTT.

The J gene is TRBJ1-1, the V gene TRBV4-3, with D perhaps matching TRBD1 (5 bases). The CDR3 spans 16 residues. Trimming cost V 4 bases and J 0 bases, with 15 bases left between them. Germline V gene data show CDR1 as LGHNA and CDR2 as YSLEER. As DNA, the CDR3 is TGCGCCAGCAGCCCCCGAGGGACCTATATGAACACTGAAGCTTTCTTT. This gives the protein CASSPRGTYMNTEAFF.

V and J are TRBV5-1 and TRBJ2-7, with TRBD2 identical over 8 bases. Germline V gene lookup returns CDR1 SGHRS and CDR2 YFSETQ. Germline trimming cut 2 bases from V and 1 base from J; bases unmatched to any gene: 2. The CDR3 consists of 14 residues. In DNA form, the CDR3 reads TGCGCCAGCAGCTTACTAGCGGAATCCTACGAGCAGTACTTC. Protein product: CASSLLAESYEQYF.

This clone showed up just a few times. The J gene is TRBJ2-7, the V gene TRBV7-9; the D gene could be TRBD1 or TRBD2 (5 bases each). The germline V gene has CDR1 SEHNR and CDR2 FQNEAQ (reference sequence). The CDR3 loop spans 12 amino acids. Between the trimmed V and J ends, which lost 4 bases and 6 bases, there was a span of 10 bases. The CDR3, as DNA: TGTGCCAGCAGCTGGGACGCAGCCGAGCAGTACTTC. Its protein product is CASSWDAAEQYF.

The CDR3 DNA follows: TGTGCCAGCAGCACTCTAGGCTGGGGCTCCTACAATGAGCAGTTCTTC. The encoded protein is CASSTLGWGSYNEQFF. The chain joins TRBV27 to TRBJ2-1; the D is unclear. Germline-derived CDR1 and CDR2 are MNHEY and SMNVEV (reference sequence). The length of the CDR3 is 16 residues. V was shortened by 6 bases and J by 0 bases, with 15 bases between the two germline ends.

This chain connects TRBV5-1 to TRBJ2-7; tentative D call: TRBD1 (6 bases). V lost 4 bases and J lost 3, with 17 bases in between. Germline V gives CDR1 SGHRS, CDR2 YFSETQ. CDR3 length: 15 residues. The CDR3 sequence is CASSRAQGRNYEQYF. The CDR3 coding sequence is TGCGCCAGCAGCAGAGCACAGGGCAGAAACTACGAGCAGTACTTC.

CDR3 loop: CASSYSGRMNTEAFF. The CDR3 DNA reads as TGTGCCAGCAGTTACTCGGGACGGATGAACACTGAAGCTTTCTTT. The V and J genes are TRBV6-6 and TRBJ1-1; possibly TRBD1 for D (5 bases). From germline, CDR1 is MNHNY and CDR2 SVGAGI (reference sequence). The CDR3 totals 15 residues. V lost 0 bases and J lost 0, with 8 bases in between.

The chain couples TRBV9 to TRBJ2-7; D ambiguous. Germline V gene lookup returns CDR1 SGDLS and CDR2 YYNGEE. The CDR3 has 13 amino acids. Trimming cost V 1 base and J 6 bases, with 11 bases left between them. CDR3 region: CASSVSPPGEQYF. CDR3 sequence (DNA): TGTGCCAGCAGCGTATCCCCCCCAGGCGAGCAGTACTTC.

The J gene is TRBJ2-2, the V gene TRBV6-4; TRBD1 or TRBD2 may be the D gene (5 bases each). The CDR3 spans 14 residues. Trimming shortened V by 5 bases and J by 4 bases, and 11 bases separated the two germline ends. Germline V gene data show CDR1 as MRHNA and CDR2 as SNTAGT. CDR3 in DNA: TGTGCCAGCAGTTGGGACGGGGTCACCGGGGAGCTGTTTTTT. It yields the protein CASSWDGVTGELFF.

This chain links TRBV4-2 with TRBJ2-6, with D perhaps matching TRBD1 (6 bases). CDR3 length: 16 amino acids. The V gene lost 2 bases and the J gene lost 3 bases, with 11 bases spanning the gap. Germline assignment: CDR1 LGHNA and CDR2 YNFKEQ. The CDR3 sequence: CASSQKQGSGANVLTF. In DNA form, the CDR3 reads TGTGCCAGCAGCCAAAAACAGGGAAGTGGGGCCAACGTCCTGACTTTC.

This clone was recorded only once. The chain carries TRBV7-9 and TRBJ1-3; the D gene is possibly TRBD1 (5 bases). Germline CDR1 SEHNR, CDR2 FQNEAQ (reference sequence). V gave up 4 bases and J gave up 7 bases, with 17 bases separating them. The CDR3 consists of 15 residues. For the CDR3, the DNA is TGTGCCAGCAGCTCGGCGGCAGATCGGGGGAACACCATATATTTT. This codes for CASSSAADRGNTIYF. Full variable domain (rest looked up from reference TRBV7-9 and TRBJ1-3): DTGVSQNPRHKITKRGQNVTFRCDPISEHNRLYWYRQTLGQGPEFLTYFQNEAQLEKSRLLSDRFSAERPKGSFSTLEIQRTEQGDSAMYLCASSSAADRGNTIYFGEGSWLTVV.